A selection of T cell receptor beta chains follows, all from one sample in a study of T-cell memory formation after mild COVID-19. TCRdb redid the calling of the 5' RACE reads with MiXCR, one entry per CDR3 protein. Here the sample spans some 450,000 distinct CDR3 sequences, 20% being singletons. The material sequenced was PBMCs or a T cell subset sorted from them (not recorded which). Source of these receptors: an adult woman who had mild COVID-19 (a few samples of this study predate the infection). Cell type and time point are not known. CDR3s include the opening cysteine and the closing phenylalanine or tryptophan. D genes are given only for firm matches. Size tells how often a clone was seen (once, few, many) or the class of an expanded clone, and some rows leave it out.

CDR3aa: CASGWDRGRTDTQYF
CDR3nt: TGTGCTAGTGGTTGGGACAGGGGGCGCACAGATACGCAGTATTTT
abundance: few
d_gene: TRBD1
v_gene: TRBV12-5
j_gene: TRBJ2-3

CDR3aa: CTPRLAGLSSGGDTQYF
CDR3nt: TGCACCCCTCGACTAGCGGGACTTTCCTCGGGAGGAGATACGCAGTATTTT
abundance: NA
d_gene: TRBD2
v_gene: TRBV20-1
j_gene: TRBJ2-3

CDR3aa: CASSFRGSANAEKLFF
CDR3nt: TGTGCCAGCAGTTTCAGGGGCTCGGCTAATGCGGAAAAACTGTTTTTT
abundance: few
d_gene: NA
v_gene: TRBV25-1
j_gene: TRBJ1-4

CDR3aa: CASSPRRTTEAFF
CDR3nt: TGTGCCAGCAGCCCCAGACGTACCACTGAAGCTTTCTTT
abundance: few
d_gene: NA
v_gene: TRBV6-2/TRBV6-3
j_gene: TRBJ1-1

CDR3aa: CASSFTEYNEQFF
CDR3nt: TGTGCCAGCAGTTTCACAGAATACAATGAGCAGTTCTTC
abundance: few
d_gene: NA
v_gene: TRBV27
j_gene: TRBJ2-1

CDR3aa: CASSPPGLGGTDTQYF
CDR3nt: TGCGCCAGCAGCCCTCCGGGACTCGGAGGCACAGATACGCAGTATTTT
abundance: few
d_gene: NA
v_gene: TRBV4-1
j_gene: TRBJ2-3

CDR3aa: CAWTRDSPEAFF
CDR3nt: TGTGCCTGGACCCGGGACTCACCTGAAGCTTTCTTT
abundance: NA
d_gene: NA
v_gene: TRBV30
j_gene: TRBJ1-1

CDR3aa: CASSYTGVGVETQYF
CDR3nt: TGTGCCAGCAGTTACACGGGAGTCGGGGTAGAGACCCAGTACTTC
abundance: NA
d_gene: NA
v_gene: TRBV6-2/TRBV6-3
j_gene: TRBJ2-5

CDR3aa: CASSTSPAGKTDTQYF
CDR3nt: TGTGCCAGCAGTACCTCCCCAGCGGGGAAGACAGATACGCAGTATTTT
abundance: NA
d_gene: TRBD2
v_gene: TRBV6-2/TRBV6-3
j_gene: TRBJ2-3

CDR3aa: CASSPSQGPDYNEQFF
CDR3nt: TGTGCCAGCTCACCCTCCCAGGGTCCGGACTACAATGAGCAGTTCTTC
abundance: few
d_gene: NA
v_gene: TRBV18
j_gene: TRBJ2-1

CDR3aa: CASSSPPGGNEQFF
CDR3nt: TGTGCCAGCAGCTCCCCGCCCGGAGGCAATGAGCAGTTCTTC
abundance: few
d_gene: NA
v_gene: TRBV7-2
j_gene: TRBJ2-1

CDR3aa: CASSRWDSAEAFF
CDR3nt: TGCGCCAGCAGCCGGTGGGACAGCGCTGAAGCTTTCTTT
abundance: NA
d_gene: TRBD1
v_gene: TRBV4-3
j_gene: TRBJ1-1

CDR3aa: CASRTGKGGYTF
CDR3nt: TGTGCCAGTAGGACAGGAAAGGGGGGCTACACCTTC
abundance: NA
d_gene: NA
v_gene: TRBV19
j_gene: TRBJ1-2

CDR3aa: CASSAGATNEKLFF
CDR3nt: TGTGCCAGCAGCGCCGGGGCAACTAATGAAAAACTGTTTTTT
abundance: NA
d_gene: NA
v_gene: TRBV7-2
j_gene: TRBJ1-4

CDR3aa: CASSPSLNTEAFF
CDR3nt: TGTGCCAGCAGCCCCAGCCTGAACACTGAAGCTTTCTTT
abundance: many
d_gene: NA
v_gene: TRBV11-2
j_gene: TRBJ1-1

CDR3aa: CASINPGLNYGYTF
CDR3nt: TGTGCCAGCATCAACCCGGGACTTAACTATGGCTACACCTTC
abundance: NA
d_gene: NA
v_gene: TRBV2
j_gene: TRBJ1-2